Each of the 8 T cell receptor beta chains below was sequenced from the same sample in a study of blood T cell repertoires in COVID-19. Using immunoSEQ multiplex PCR, the repertoire was profiled, and TCRdb retains in-frame clones only, with some absent. The sample contains some 50,000 clones, around 76% of which appear only once. The sequenced sample consisted of peripheral blood. The receptors were sampled from a human donor in a cohort sampled during active COVID-19.

This chain uses TRBV20-1 with TRBJ1-2, with no clear D. The V end was cut by 6 bases, the J end by 8 bases, with 10 bases between. Germline CDR1 is DFQATT and CDR2 is SNEGSKA (reference sequence). The CDR3 is 10 amino acids. This CDR3 reads CSAPAGGYTF. The CDR3 DNA follows: TGCAGTGCCCCGGCGGGAGGCTACACCTTC.

This rearrangement joins TRBV6-5 to TRBJ1-4, with 8 bases that match TRBD1. This CDR3 is built from 15 residues. After removal of 0 bases from V and 4 bases from J, the junction contained 1 base not matched to a gene. Per the germline V gene, CDR1 is MNHEY and CDR2 is SVGAGI. CDR3 in DNA: TGTGCCAGCAGTTACTCAGACAGGGGTAATGAAAAACTGTTTTTT. Amino acids: CASSYSDRGNEKLFF.

The J gene is TRBJ2-1, the V gene TRBV7-9, with 10 bases lining up with TRBD1. The CDR3 has 12 amino acids. From germline, CDR1 is SEHNR and CDR2 FQNEAQ (reference sequence). After removal of 1 base from V and 16 bases from J, the junction contained 4 bases not matched to a gene. CDR3 DNA: TGTGCCAGCAGCTTAGTTGACAGGGGGCATTTCTTC. Translating it yields CASSLVDRGHFF.

The chain combines TRBV27 with TRBJ2-1, with 10 bases aligning to TRBD1. Trimming cost V 7 bases and J 3 bases; bases outside gene matches: 6. The CDR3 has 15 residues. Germline V CDR1 and CDR2: MNHEY, SMNVEV (reference sequence). The CDR3 sequence is CASTWDRGFYNEQFF. CDR3 nucleotide sequence: TGTGCCAGCACTTGGGACAGGGGATTCTACAATGAGCAGTTCTTC.

This clone was recorded a few times. J is TRBJ2-7 and V is TRBV14; unclear D gene. Looked up from germline, CDR1 is SGHDN and CDR2 is FVKESK. V was cut by 0 bases and J by 3 bases, with 6 bases left in between. There are 13 residues in the CDR3. CDR3 bases: TGTGCCAGCAGCCAAGATCGGTTCTACGAGCAGTACTTC. It yields the protein CASSQDRFYEQYF.

This chain uses TRBV10-1 with TRBJ1-5; D might be TRBD1 (5 bases). The V and J ends lost 3 bases and 1 base respectively, with 28 bases between them. Germline loops: CDR1 WNHNN, CDR2 SYGVQD (reference sequence). There are 21 residues in the CDR3. DNA of the CDR3: TGCGCCAGCAGTGAACTCTTATTTTGCACAGGTTCCTTCGGAAGCAATCAGCCCCAGCATTTT. Translation: CASSELLFCTGSFGSNQPQHF.

This chain links TRBV6-6 with TRBJ1-2; 7 bases fit TRBD1. From germline, CDR1 is MNHNY and CDR2 SVGAGI (reference sequence). V was clipped by 6 bases and J by 6 bases; unmatched bases: 7. This CDR3 region has 13 residues. In DNA, the CDR3 is TGTGCCAGCAGCCCCGACAGGGAGGATGGCTACACCTTC. Protein product: CASSPDREDGYTF.

The chain couples TRBV6-5 to TRBJ1-1; 7 bases are a match to TRBD1. The germline V gene encodes CDR1 MNHEY and CDR2 SVGAGI. V lost 6 bases to trimming and J lost 1 base; unmatched junction nucleotides: 5. This CDR3 is 14 amino acids long. CDR3 bases: TGTGCCAGCAGGTGGACAGGAGGGAACACTGAAGCTTTCTTT. Amino acids: CASRWTGGNTEAFF.